This T cell receptor (beta chain) was identified in a study of blood T cell repertoires in COVID-19. Background on the study: PBMCs, B-cell-depleted T cells, or T cells were the source of the cDNA or gDNA that made up the material.

Germline V CDR1 and CDR2: SGDLS, YYNGEE. This CDR3 has 15 residues. The germline V and J ends were trimmed by 4 bases and 6 bases, with 19 bases remaining between them. The table came from immunoSEQ multiplex PCR; TCRdb's copy has only in-frame clones and leaves some out. The sample contains around 120,000 clones, roughly 70% of which appear only once. The sequencing input was peripheral blood. V usage is TRBV9 and J usage is TRBJ1-2, with D possibly being TRBD1 (5 bases). The receptor comes from a human donor with acute or convalescent COVID-19. The donor label of this sample is uncertain. The CDR3 spells CASSPTSGRLHGYTF. CDR3 bases: TGTGCCAGCAGCCCGACGTCAGGGCGGTTACATGGCTACACCTTC.